This T cell receptor (beta chain) was obtained from a study of cytomegalovirus exposure and HLA in healthy donors. Study observations and caveats: According to reports, the classifier identified cytomegalovirus status with high specificity and sensitivity.

Comment on this clone: Its target is unknown.

The germline CDR1 and CDR2 sequences are SGHNT and YYREEE (reference sequence). Trimming removed 1 base from V and 5 bases from J, with 21 bases in between. This CDR3 comprises 17 residues. TCRdb keeps only in-frame clones here, not all; method: immunoSEQ multiplex PCR. The table includes about 130,000 clones, 89% detected once. The receptor comes from a woman aged 18-29 years in good health and CMV-seronegative. The specimen sequenced was PBMCs. The chain has TRBV5-4 and TRBJ1-2, with D perhaps TRBD1 (6 bases). The CDR3 region is CASSLIKMLRGGYGYTF. CDR3 coding DNA: TGTGCCAGCAGCTTGATTAAGATGTTGAGGGGGGGATATGGCTACACCTTC.